What follows is one T cell receptor (beta chain) and its context. The table came from immunoSEQ multiplex PCR; TCRdb's copy has only in-frame clones and leaves some out. The data show approximately 110,000 clones, about 89% seen once. The sample belongs to a study of control samples from healthy donors and cancer patients. Germline CDR1 and CDR2: ENHRY and SYGVKD. The CDR3 covers 13 residues. Trimming removed 3 bases at V and 6 bases at J, with 12 bases between. The genes are TRBV10-3 and TRBJ2-7; D call uncertain. The origin of this receptor is a woman aged 18-30 years in good health. Sequencing was performed on blood. The CDR3 DNA follows: TGTGCCATCAGTGAAAGTCTAGTAGGCGAGCAGTACTTC. Its translation is CAISESLVGEQYF.